One sample yielded the 2 T cell receptor beta chains listed below, sequenced in a study of blood T cell repertoires in COVID-19. Clones were read by immunoSEQ multiplex PCR, and TCRdb kept only the in-frame ones, dropping some. Among around 68,000 clones listed, about nine tenths were seen once. Specimen: peripheral blood. All receptors come from a man aged 50 to 59 with active COVID-19.

This chain uses TRBV5-5 with TRBJ2-7; D is unresolved. This CDR3 comprises 11 residues. Trimming left V 4 bases short and J 2 bases short, with 4 bases between. The germline CDR1 and CDR2 sequences are SGHKS and YYEKEE (reference sequence). The CDR3 DNA follows: TGTGCCAGCAGCCCAGCCTACGAGCAGTACTTC. This translates into CASSPAYEQYF.

The V and J genes are TRBV5-4 and TRBJ2-1; tentatively, D is TRBD2 (5 bases). The V end was cut by 1 base, the J end by 9 bases, with 11 bases between. CDR1 SGHNT and CDR2 YYREEE come from the germline V gene (reference sequence). The CDR3 totals 13 residues. CDR3 DNA sequence: TGTGCCAGCAGCTTGTTCGAGGGCAGTGAGCAGTTCTTC. Amino acid sequence: CASSLFEGSEQFF.